A single T cell receptor beta chain is shown here with its context. The antigen remains unidentified. This sample is drawn from a study of cytomegalovirus exposure and HLA in healthy donors. Study-wide findings and caveats: Altogether, around 160 TCR beta chains were recorded as cytomegalovirus-associated.

With 6 bases removed from V and 4 bases from J, the gap between germline ends came to 19 bases. Germline-derived CDR1 and CDR2 are SNHLY and FYNNEI. The CDR3 totals 16 residues. Only in-frame clones appear in the TCRdb table, and some are missing; sequencing was by immunoSEQ multiplex PCR. This table holds about 160,000 clones, around 88% found once. The chain employs TRBV2 and TRBJ2-1; D is possibly TRBD1 (5 bases). The sequencing input was PBMCs. The TCR sequence derives from a woman aged 18-29 years in good health and CMV-seronegative. The CDR3 loop reads CASRDIGHAQYNEQFF. Here the CDR3 DNA reads TGTGCCAGCAGGGATATTGGACACGCGCAATACAATGAGCAGTTCTTC. Using reference TRBV2 and TRBJ2-1 for the parts outside the CDR3, the full variable domain is EPEVTQTPSHQVTQMGQEVILRCVPISNHLYFYWYRQILGQKVEFLVSFYNNEISEKSEIFDDQFSVERPDGSNFTLKIRSTKLEDSAMYFCASRDIGHAQYNEQFFGPGTRLTVL.